The next 27 T cell receptor beta chains were all read from a single sample in a study of cytomegalovirus exposure and HLA in healthy donors. The PCR had 60 Vbeta and 13 Jbeta primers. The protocol was immunoSEQ multiplex PCR, while the TCRdb copy is restricted to in-frame clones and leaves out a portion. Here the sample spans 140,000 or so clones, around 80% being singletons. The sequencing input was PBMCs. The source of these receptors is a man in his forties or fifties in good health and CMV-seronegative.

This clone was counted only a few times. J is TRBJ2-7 and V is TRBV7-8, with 7 nucleotides matching TRBD2. After removal of 2 bases from V and 7 bases from J, the junction contained 8 bases not matched to a gene. This CDR3 comprises 14 residues. The V gene's germline CDR1 is SGHVS and CDR2 FQNEAQ. The CDR3 sequence: CASSLRAGAGEQYF. CDR3 in DNA: TGTGCCAGCAGCTTACGGGCGGGAGCTGGGGAGCAGTACTTC.

V gene TRBV11-3 combines with J gene TRBJ2-5; 13 nucleotides match TRBD2. Near its end, the DNA agrees better with TRBJ2-7, so the J call may be wrong. Germline-derived CDR1 and CDR2 are SGHNT and YENEEA. The CDR3 length is 14 residues. CDR3 coding DNA: TGTGCCAGCAGCCCTGGACTAGCGGGAGCCGAGCAGTACTTC. Protein sequence: CASSPGLAGAEQYF.

V gene TRBV19 combines with J gene TRBJ2-2; possible D gene TRBD2, 9 bases. Per germline, CDR1 LNHDA and CDR2 SQIVND (reference sequence). Trimming removed 9 bases at V and 5 bases at J, with 31 bases between. This CDR3 contains 19 residues. This CDR3 is CASRSGQGGRAVGTGELFF. CDR3 DNA: TGTGCCAGCCGCTCAGGACAGGGCGGGAGGGCCGTTGGGACCGGGGAGCTGTTTTTT.

V usage is TRBV14 and J usage is TRBJ2-7, with 9 positions matching TRBD1. Germline CDR1 SGHDN, CDR2 FVKESK. J gave up 2 bases and V 4 bases, and 6 bases lay outside the gene matches. CDR3 length: 15 residues. The CDR3 here is CASSPGTGTAYEQYF. CDR3 DNA sequence: TGTGCCAGCAGCCCGGGGACAGGGACGGCCTACGAGCAGTACTTC.

This chain joins TRBV7-2 and TRBJ2-1, with 10 bases aligning to TRBD2. V shed 4 bases and J 2 bases; nucleotides not matched to a gene: 2. CDR1 and CDR2 (germline): SGHTA, FQGNSA. The CDR3 sequence is 15 residues long. The CDR3 loop reads CASSSLAGAYNEQFF. The DNA for the CDR3 is TGTGCCAGCAGCTCGCTAGCGGGAGCCTACAATGAGCAGTTCTTC. Together with reference TRBV7-2 and TRBJ2-1, the CDR3 gives the full variable domain: GAGVSQSPSNKVTEKGKDVELRCDPISGHTALYWYRQSLGQGLEFLIYFQGNSAPDKSGLPSDRFSAERTGGSVSTLTIQRTQQEDSAVYLCASSSLAGAYNEQFFGPGTRLTVL.

This chain joins TRBV28 and TRBJ2-5, with no clear D. CDR3 length equals 15 residues. Trimming left V 0 bases short and J 11 bases short, with 19 bases between. Germline values: CDR1 MDHEN, CDR2 SYDVKM. DNA for the CDR3: TGTGCCAGCAGTTTATGGGCGACTGACTTTGGTGAGCAGTACTTC. This translates into CASSLWATDFGEQYF.

This chain connects TRBV18 to TRBJ1-4; 10 positions agree with TRBD1. CDR3 length equals 16 residues. Unmatched junction bases numbered 8, after V lost 3 bases and J lost 7 bases. Germline-derived CDR1 and CDR2 are KGHSH and LQKENI. CDR3: CASSPVRQGATEKLFF. In nucleotides, the CDR3 is TGTGCCAGCTCACCCGTTAGACAGGGGGCGACTGAAAAACTGTTTTTT.

This clone has a handful of counts. The V and J genes are TRBV4-2 and TRBJ2-7; 8 bases align to TRBD2. CDR3 length: 16 residues. The germline CDR1 and CDR2 sequences are LGHNA and YNFKEQ. J was trimmed by 0 bases and V by 5 bases; bases with no gene match: 9. CDR3 nucleotides: TGTGCCAGCAGCTCTAGTAGCGGGACGTACTCCTACGAGCAGTACTTC. The encoded protein is CASSSSSGTYSYEQYF.

This sequence joins TRBV28 and TRBJ2-7; TRBD2 agrees at 12 bases. Germline V lookup: CDR1 MDHEN, CDR2 SYDVKM. V trimming: 2 bases; J trimming: 5 bases; junction bases outside the gene matches: 7. This CDR3 has 16 residues. CDR3: CASSLLLAGGAHEQYF. The CDR3, as DNA: TGTGCCAGCAGTTTACTACTAGCGGGAGGTGCCCACGAGCAGTACTTC.

The DNA for the CDR3 is TGTGCCAGCAGCTTACTTCCGGGTCCCGCGATTGATACGCAGTATTTT. This translates into CASSLLPGPAIDTQYF. J is TRBJ2-3 and V is TRBV7-2; D call uncertain. Germline loops: CDR1 SGHTA, CDR2 FQGNSA. Trimming left V 2 bases short and J 6 bases short, with 18 bases between. CDR3 length equals 16 residues.

The V call is TRBV6-5, the J call TRBJ1-1, with a weak D call TRBD1 (5 bases). Germline-derived CDR1 and CDR2 are MNHEY and SVGAGI. The CDR3 consists of 13 residues. Between the trimmed V and J ends, which lost 7 bases and 4 bases, there was a span of 13 bases. The CDR3 region is CASTPDIGTEAFF. DNA of the CDR3: TGTGCCAGCACCCCGGACATCGGCACTGAAGCTTTCTTT.

V and J are TRBV7-9 and TRBJ2-5; perhaps TRBD1 as D (5 bases). V was pared by 5 bases and J by 5 bases, with 15 bases between. This CDR3 is built from 14 residues. Germline assignment: CDR1 SEHNR and CDR2 FQNEAQ (reference sequence). The CDR3 bases are TGTGCCAGCAGCGTCCAGGGTCCCGGGGAGACCCAGTACTTC. Protein sequence: CASSVQGPGETQYF.

The chain uses TRBV11-2 and TRBJ2-3; no clear D. This CDR3 has 19 residues. Germline V gene data show CDR1 as SGHAT and CDR2 as FQNNGV. V dropped 0 bases and J dropped 2 bases, with 21 bases sitting between them. The CDR3 nucleotides read TGTGCCAGCAGCTTAGATAACCCCGGTTGGGCCTGGCACACAGATACGCAGTATTTT. This codes for CASSLDNPGWAWHTDTQYF.

This clone came up once. The V gene is TRBV30, the J gene TRBJ2-7, with 7 bases matching TRBD2. Germline lookup yields CDR1 GTSNPN and CDR2 SVGIG (reference sequence). Unmatched junction bases numbered 4, after V lost 5 bases and J lost 3 bases. CDR3 length: 12 residues. The CDR3 region is CAWSLADYEQYF. Written as DNA, the CDR3 is TGTGCCTGGTCCCTAGCGGACTACGAGCAGTACTTC.

The chain couples TRBV4-2 to TRBJ2-1; perhaps TRBD1 as D (6 bases). The germline CDR1 and CDR2 sequences are LGHNA and YNFKEQ. Trimming left V 4 bases short and J 4 bases short, with 14 bases between. CDR3 length: 15 amino acids. The CDR3 bases are TGTGCCAGCAGCCCACATCGGACAGATTACAATGAGCAGTTCTTC. This translates into CASSPHRTDYNEQFF.

This clone is a singleton in its sample. The junction differs from germline at one of its ends, possibly a read error. Different DNA sequences within this sample yield the same CDR3. The chain links TRBV5-1 to TRBJ1-6; D is perhaps TRBD1 (6 bases). The germline V gene has CDR1 SGHRS and CDR2 YFSETQ. This CDR3 has 15 amino acids. In nucleotides, the CDR3 is TGCGCCAGCAGCTTGGTTGGGGGCCATAATTCGCCCCTCCACTTT. This codes for CASSLVGGHNSPLHF.

As regards this clone: A junction end diverges from the germline sequence, so it may reflect a read error. V usage is TRBV7-9 and J usage is TRBJ1-3, with D possibly being TRBD1 (6 bases). CDR1 SEHNR and CDR2 FQNEAQ come from the germline V gene (reference sequence). The CDR3 has 15 residues. CDR3 sequence: CSSSVAQGSGNTIYF. The CDR3 DNA sequence: TGTTCCAGCAGCGTTGCCCAGGGGTCCGGAAACACCATATATTTT.

The genes are TRBV7-8 and TRBJ2-1; TRBD2 matches 14 bases. The CDR3 runs 15 residues. Per germline, CDR1 SGHVS and CDR2 FQNEAQ. Losses at the gene ends were 7 bases for V and 9 bases for J; bases not matched to a gene: 8. CDR3 sequence (DNA): TGTGCCAGCATTCCGGGACTAGCGGGAGATGGTGAGCAGTTCTTC. As protein: CASIPGLAGDGEQFF.

The chain couples TRBV9 to TRBJ2-1, with 9 bases fitting TRBD1. V dropped 2 bases and J dropped 4; count of bases not matched to a gene: 7. Germline lookup yields CDR1 SGDLS and CDR2 YYNGEE. The CDR3 runs to 16 residues. The CDR3 spells CASSVGTGKEYNEQFF. The CDR3 DNA sequence: TGTGCCAGCAGCGTGGGGACAGGGAAGGAATACAATGAGCAGTTCTTC.

The chain employs TRBV7-2 and TRBJ1-1; 7 nucleotides agree with TRBD1. The CDR3 contains 15 residues. In germline, CDR1 is SGHTA, CDR2 FQGNSA. The J segment lost 1 base and the V segment lost 1 base, leaving 3 bases of the junction unmatched. DNA of the CDR3: TGTGCCAGCAGCTTAGAGGCAGGGGGGAACACTGAAGCTTTCTTT. Amino acids: CASSLEAGGNTEAFF.

The sample holds one count of this clone. In nucleotides, the CDR3 is TGTGCCAGCAGCTTAATGTATGCGGGATCGAACACCGGGGAGCTGTTTTTT. This sequence encodes CASSLMYAGSNTGELFF. The chain links TRBV7-3 to TRBJ2-2; the D gene is possibly TRBD2 (6 bases). This CDR3 region has 17 residues. V lost 1 base and J 0 bases, leaving 12 bases between the germline ends. CDR1 is SGHTA, CDR2 FQGTGA, per germline.

The rearrangement uses TRBV11-2 and TRBJ2-5, with 9 bases aligning to TRBD1. The CDR3 spans 15 residues. Looked up from germline, CDR1 is SGHAT and CDR2 is FQNNGV. V shed 6 bases and J 4 bases; nucleotides not matched to a gene: 9. CDR3 region: CASSDSGQGRETQYF. CDR3 nucleotide sequence: TGTGCCAGCAGTGACTCGGGACAGGGAAGAGAGACCCAGTACTTC. The whole variable domain, remainder taken from reference TRBV11-2 and TRBJ2-5, is EAGVAQSPRYKIIEKRQSVAFWCNPISGHATLYWYQQILGQGPKLLIQFQNNGVVDDSQLPKDRFSAERLKGVDSTLKIQPAKLEDSAVYLCASSDSGQGRETQYFGPGTRLLVL.

This clone was found a few times. This rearrangement joins TRBV4-1 to TRBJ2-1; D is possibly TRBD2 (6 bases). V gave up 1 base and J gave up 9 bases, with 7 bases separating them. The CDR3 loop spans 12 amino acids. Germline V lookup: CDR1 MGHRA, CDR2 YSYEKL. The CDR3 loop is CASSQVGGEQFF. The CDR3 bases are TGCGCCAGCAGCCAAGTGGGGGGTGAGCAGTTCTTC.

This chain connects TRBV7-8 to TRBJ2-3; perhaps TRBD2 as D (6 bases). CDR1 is SGHVS and CDR2 is FQNEAQ in the germline V gene. The CDR3 has 15 amino acids. V was pared by 6 bases and J by 2 bases, with 15 bases between. The CDR3 is CASRPTGLYTDTQYF. Written as DNA, the CDR3 is TGTGCCAGCAGGCCTACGGGACTTTACACAGATACGCAGTATTTT.

The gene calls are TRBV6-6 and TRBJ1-1, with D uncertain. The length of the CDR3 is 13 residues. The V gene lost 6 bases and the J gene lost 1 base, with 9 bases spanning the gap. Germline V gives CDR1 MNHNY, CDR2 SVGAGI (reference sequence). CDR3 DNA sequence: TGTGCCAGCAGGGATAGCCCGAACACTGAAGCTTTCTTT. This translates into CASRDSPNTEAFF.

The chain has TRBV9 and TRBJ2-5, with a tentative D call TRBD2 (7 bases). V lost 4 bases and J lost 5, with 21 bases in between. The germline gives CDR1 SGDLS, CDR2 YYNGEE. This CDR3 has 16 amino acids. CDR3 sequence: CASSRGVRGGLETQYF. CDR3 coding DNA: TGTGCCAGCAGCCGAGGGGTAAGGGGGGGCCTGGAGACCCAGTACTTC.

V is TRBV6-1 and J is TRBJ2-6; D ambiguous. Between the trimmed V and J ends, which lost 8 bases and 0 bases, there was a span of 8 bases. This CDR3 spans 14 amino acids. Germline V gene sequence: CDR1 MNHNS, CDR2 SASEGT. CDR3 protein: CASAYSSGANVLTF. CDR3 nucleotide sequence: TGTGCCAGCGCTTACAGCTCTGGGGCCAACGTCCTGACTTTC.